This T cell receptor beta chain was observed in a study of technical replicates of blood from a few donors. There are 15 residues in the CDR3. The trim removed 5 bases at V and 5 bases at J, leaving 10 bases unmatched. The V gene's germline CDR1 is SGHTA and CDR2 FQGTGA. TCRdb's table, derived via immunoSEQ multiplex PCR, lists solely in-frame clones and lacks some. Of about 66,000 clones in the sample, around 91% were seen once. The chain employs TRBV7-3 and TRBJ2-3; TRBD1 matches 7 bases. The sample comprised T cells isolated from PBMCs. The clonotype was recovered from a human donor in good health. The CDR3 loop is CASSQTGPWGDTQYF. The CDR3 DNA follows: TGTGCCAGCAGCCAGACAGGGCCCTGGGGAGATACGCAGTATTTT. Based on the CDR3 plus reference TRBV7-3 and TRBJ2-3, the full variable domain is GAGVSQTPSNKVTEKGKYVELRCDPISGHTALYWYRQSLGQGPEFLIYFQGTGAADDSGLPNDRFFAVRPEGSVSTLKIQRTERGDSAVYLCASSQTGPWGDTQYFGPGTRLTVL.